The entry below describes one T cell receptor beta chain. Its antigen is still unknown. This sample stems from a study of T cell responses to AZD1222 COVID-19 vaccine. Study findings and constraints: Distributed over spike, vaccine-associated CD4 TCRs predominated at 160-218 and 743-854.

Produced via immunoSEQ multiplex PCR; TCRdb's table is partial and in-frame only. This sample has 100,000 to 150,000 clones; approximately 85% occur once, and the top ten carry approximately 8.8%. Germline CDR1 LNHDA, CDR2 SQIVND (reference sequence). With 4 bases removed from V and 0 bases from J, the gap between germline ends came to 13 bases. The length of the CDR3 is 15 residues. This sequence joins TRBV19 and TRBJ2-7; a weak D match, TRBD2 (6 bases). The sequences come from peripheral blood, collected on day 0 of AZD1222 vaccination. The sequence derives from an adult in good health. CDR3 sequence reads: CASSTSSGSSYEQYF. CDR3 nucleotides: TGTGCCAGTAGTACAAGCTCCGGGAGCTCCTACGAGCAGTACTTC.